These T cell receptor beta chains were read from a single sample in a study of shared clonotypes between healthy human individuals. TCRdb keeps only in-frame clones here, not all; method: immunoSEQ multiplex PCR. The sample contains about 1.1 million clones, approximately 80% of which appear only once. The sequenced sample was memory CD4+ T cells from PBMCs. These receptors were taken from a man between 18 and 29 years old in good health. Some clones in this sample may be carry-over from other donors' samples. Both conserved end residues are part of each CDR3. The D gene is left open where the match is weak. Part of the rows lack a size; the others show once, few, many or a class for expanded clones.

v_gene	abundance	d_gene	len	j_gene	CDR3nt	CDR3aa
TRBV7-9	.	TRBD1	15	TRBJ1-4	TGTGCCAGCAGCCAAAACAGGGGAAGGGATGAAAAACTGTTTTTT	CASSQNRGRDEKLFF
TRBV5-4	.	.	14	TRBJ2-5	TGTGCCAGCAGCCCAGCAGGGATATCAGAGACCCAGTACTTC	CASSPAGISETQYF
TRBV5-6	.	.	14	TRBJ1-4	TGTGCCAGCAGCCAGGGTCCTTATAATGAAAAACTGTTTTTT	CASSQGPYNEKLFF
TRBV14	.	.	16	TRBJ1-2	TGTGCCAGCAGCCAAGATCGGGAAGTCCCCCTCTATGGCTACACCTTC	CASSQDREVPLYGYTF
TRBV19	once	TRBD1	17	TRBJ1-1	TGTGCCAGTAGGAATCGATCTCCGGGACAGGGGGGCACTGAAGCTTTCTTT	CASRNRSPGQGGTEAFF
TRBV30	.	.	14	TRBJ1-3	TGTGCCGCTGGGACAACCTACTCTGGAAACACCATATATTTT	CAAGTTYSGNTIYF
TRBV9	.	.	16	TRBJ1-4	TGTGCCAGCAGCGTGAGAGGCGAGTCAACTAATGAAAAACTGTTTTTT	CASSVRGESTNEKLFF
TRBV15	.	.	12	TRBJ1-4	TGTGCCACGGAATCTCCAGATTATGAACTGTTTTTT	CATESPDYELFF
TRBV6-5	.	TRBD2	15	TRBJ2-3	TGTGCCAGCAGGAGGACTAGCTCGCGCACAGATACGCAGTATTTT	CASRRTSSRTDTQYF
TRBV14	.	.	15	TRBJ2-4	TGTGCCAGCAGCCAAGGCCCAGGGGCGGTAAACATTCAGTACTTC	CASSQGPGAVNIQYF
TRBV6-6	few	.	16	TRBJ2-7	TGTGCCAGCAGTAAACAGCAGGGGAATAGCGGCTACGAGCAGTACTTC	CASSKQQGNSGYEQYF
TRBV7-3	few	TRBD2	16	TRBJ2-1	TGTGCCAGCAGCCCGCGTAGCGGGAGGGTCTACAATGAGCAGTTCTTC	CASSPRSGRVYNEQFF
TRBV18	.	TRBD1	15	TRBJ1-5	TGTGCCAGCTCAGTGACAGGGGCCGGGAATCAGCCCCAGCATTTT	CASSVTGAGNQPQHF
TRBV6-5	.	TRBD2	15	TRBJ2-2	TGTGCCAGCACCCGGCTAGCGGGTCCCACCGGGGAGCTGTTTTTT	CASTRLAGPTGELFF
TRBV2	.	.	15	TRBJ2-7	TGTGCCAGCAGTGAAACGGGCAGGGTTGTCCACGAGCAGTACTTC	CASSETGRVVHEQYF
TRBV15	.	TRBD1	15	TRBJ1-4	TGTGCCACCAGCAGAGGGACAGGGGCCCCTAAGAGACTGTTTTTT	CATSRGTGAPKRLFF